One and the same sample provided the 30 T cell receptor beta chains below, sequenced in a study of kidney transplant recipient with SARS-CoV-2 infection. One entry per CDR3 protein results from TCRdb running MiXCR on the reads. The table has fewer than 250,000 distinct CDR3 sequences, about 30% seen once. The sample in question was a blood sample, obtained at baseline and around day 110 from a kidney transplant recipient. These receptors came from a young adult male patient who had COVID-19 and was a kidney transplant recipient. The T cells may partly be graft donor cells.

This clonotype was detected only a few times. The chain carries TRBV10-1 and TRBJ1-2; D uncertain. Trimming stripped 5 bases from V and 4 bases from J, with 23 bases between. CDR3 size: 17 residues. The germline CDR1 and CDR2 sequences are WNHNN and SYGVQD (reference sequence). CDR3 nucleotide sequence: TGCGCCAGCAGTTGGAGGGTAAGATCGCGAAAGACCTATGGCTACACCTTC. This codes for CASSWRVRSRKTYGYTF.

This clonotype was seen ten or more times. The gene calls are TRBV2 and TRBJ2-7; 8 bases match TRBD2. Germline CDR1 is SNHLY and CDR2 is FYNNEI. This CDR3 has 16 residues. With 7 bases clipped from V and 3 bases from J, the junction kept 14 bases outside the gene matches. The CDR3 DNA reads TGTGCCAGCACGAAAGGGGGGGCTAGCGGGCTCTACGAGCAGTACTTC. Amino acids: CASTKGGASGLYEQYF.

In this sample, this clonotype turned up many times. One end of the junction is discordant with germline, which a read error may explain. The chain employs TRBV6-8 and TRBJ1-2; D is ambiguous. Per the germline V gene, CDR1 is MNHGY and CDR2 is SAAAGT. The CDR3 extends over 17 amino acids. For the CDR3, the DNA is TGCGCCAGCAGTTCCATAGAAAGATCGCGAAAGACCTATGGCTACACCTTC. Translated: CASSSIERSRKTYGYTF.

This clonotype came up many times. This chain joins TRBV7-2 and TRBJ2-7; D may match TRBD1 or TRBD2 (5 bases each). CDR1 is SGHTA and CDR2 is FQGNSA in the germline V gene. CDR3 length: 15 amino acids. V was pared by 2 bases and J by 2 bases, with 13 bases between. The CDR3 DNA sequence: TGTGCCAGCAGCTTACTGTCGAGGGGCGCCTACGAGCAGTACTTC. Its protein product is CASSLLSRGAYEQYF.

In this sample, this clonotype turned up once. This sequence joins TRBV20-1 and TRBJ1-1; no reliable D call. Germline assignment: CDR1 DFQATT and CDR2 SNEGSKA (reference sequence). The CDR3 has 15 residues. V was pared by 1 base and J by 1 base, with 13 bases between. For the CDR3, the DNA is TGCAGTGCTAGAGGTTTGTGGGCTGGGAACACTGAAGCTTTCTTT. This codes for CSARGLWAGNTEAFF.

This clonotype came up many times. In DNA form, the CDR3 reads TGTGCCTGGGGAAGGATGCGTTATAGAAAGACCTATGGCTACACCTTC. It is translated as CAWGRMRYRKTYGYTF. The chain is built from TRBV30 and TRBJ1-2; D is unclear. V lost 5 bases, J lost 4 bases, and 23 bases lay in between. The CDR3 covers 16 residues. Germline-derived CDR1 and CDR2 are GTSNPN and SVGIG (reference sequence). Filled out from reference TRBV30 and TRBJ1-2, the complete variable domain reads SQTIHQWPATLVQPVGSPLSLECTVEGTSNPNLYWYRQAAGRGLQLLFYSVGIGQISSEVPQNLSASRPQDRQFILSSKKLLLSDSGFYLCAWGRMRYRKTYGYTFGSGTRLTVV.

This clonotype was seen many times. The J gene is TRBJ2-7, the V gene TRBV7-2, with 7 bases identical to TRBD1. After removal of 4 bases from V and 0 bases from J, the junction contained 6 bases not matched to a gene. The CDR3 consists of 15 residues. Germline V CDR1 and CDR2: SGHTA, FQGNSA. This CDR3 is CASSSGQVSSYEQYF. CDR3 coding DNA: TGTGCCAGCAGCTCTGGACAGGTTAGCTCCTACGAGCAGTACTTC. The whole variable domain, remainder taken from reference TRBV7-2 and TRBJ2-7, is GAGVSQSPSNKVTEKGKDVELRCDPISGHTALYWYRQSLGQGLEFLIYFQGNSAPDKSGLPSDRFSAERTGGSVSTLTIQRTQQEDSAVYLCASSSGQVSSYEQYFGPGTRLTVT.

In this sample, this clonotype turned up many times. This chain joins TRBV5-1 and TRBJ1-5; TRBD1 might be the D (5 bases). This CDR3 has 15 amino acids. Germline V gives CDR1 SGHRS, CDR2 YFSETQ. V was trimmed by 4 bases and J by 3 bases, leaving 14 bases between them. As DNA, the CDR3 is TGCGCCAGCAGCATGAGTGGGGGAAACAATCAGCCCCAGCATTTT. This codes for CASSMSGGNNQPQHF.

The rearrangement links TRBV5-6 to TRBJ2-1, with 8 bases lining up with TRBD2. CDR3 length: 14 amino acids. V shed 4 bases, J shed 7 bases, and the junction held 7 bases outside the gene matches. Looked up from germline, CDR1 is SGHDT and CDR2 is YYEEEE. The CDR3 nucleotides are TGTGCCAGCAGCGTCAGCGGGAGTTGGAATGAGCAGTTCTTC. Amino acids: CASSVSGSWNEQFF.

V and J are TRBV19 and TRBJ2-6, with no clear D. Trimming took 4 bases from V and 2 from J, leaving 6 bases between them. CDR3 length equals 14 residues. Germline CDR1 reads LNHDA; CDR2 reads SQIVND (reference sequence). The CDR3 DNA is TGTGCCAGTAGTAGGCCCCCTGGGGCCAACGTCCTGACTTTC. Protein product: CASSRPPGANVLTF.

About this clonotype: A clone one base away is much larger, so this may be a read error. As DNA, the CDR3 is TGTGCCAACACGGCGGACCAAGAGACCCAGTACTTC. Protein sequence: CANTADQETQYF. This sequence joins TRBV12-3 or TRBV12-4 and TRBJ2-5; no clear D. Trimming pared 10 bases from V and 0 bases from J, leaving 9 bases between. This CDR3 has 12 amino acids.

The J gene is TRBJ1-1, the V gene TRBV5-1; TRBD1 matches at 11 bases. V was pared by 1 base and J by 1 base, with 9 bases of the junction left unmatched. The V gene's germline CDR1 is SGHRS and CDR2 YFSETQ. The CDR3 is 18 amino acids. CDR3 in DNA: TGCGCCAGCAGCTTGCTCCGGACAGGGGGCGAAAGGAACACTGAAGCTTTCTTT. Translated: CASSLLRTGGERNTEAFF.

Remarks on this clonotype: A much larger clone differs by one base, so this may be a read error. The chain employs TRBV6-5 and TRBJ1-2; D gene unclear. This CDR3 has 17 residues. Germline V gives CDR1 MNHEY, CDR2 SVGAGI. V was trimmed by 5 bases and J by 4 bases, leaving 23 bases between them. This CDR3 reads CASSAVAECRETYGYTF. The CDR3 DNA is TGTGCCAGCAGTGCAGTAGCGGAATGTAGAGAGACCTATGGCTACACCTTC.

Only a few counts were recorded for this clonotype. The chain is built from TRBV7-6 and TRBJ2-5, with a weak D call TRBD1 (6 bases). V shed 1 base and J shed 5 bases, with 8 bases lying between them. Germline CDR1 and CDR2: SGHVS and FNYEAQ. The CDR3 sequence is 13 residues long. The CDR3 sequence: CASSLDQGETQYF. CDR3 bases: TGTGCCAGCAGCTTAGATCAGGGGGAGACCCAGTACTTC.

A remark on this clonotype: A much larger clone differs from this one at a single base, so this may be a read error. The chain's CDR3 is CASPPNPAGSNEKLFF. The CDR3 DNA sequence: TGTGCCAGCCCACCCAACCCCGCAGGATCTAATGAAAAACTGTTTTTT. The V and J genes are TRBV18 and TRBJ1-4; D is unresolved. This CDR3 comprises 16 residues. CDR1 and CDR2 from the germline V gene are KGHSH and LQKENI.

In its sample, this clonotype was seen many times. This chain joins TRBV11-3 and TRBJ1-2; D uncertain. Deletions cut 5 bases from V and 4 bases from J, with 23 bases between. Germline CDR1 and CDR2: SGHNT and YENEEA. The CDR3 covers 17 residues. Written as DNA, the CDR3 is TGTGCCAGCAGCCTCAAGCGCGATCTCGGAAAGACCTATGGCTACACCTTC. Translating it yields CASSLKRDLGKTYGYTF. Filled out from reference TRBV11-3 and TRBJ1-2, the complete variable domain reads EAGVVQSPRYKIIEKKQPVAFWCNPISGHNTLYWYLQNLGQGPELLIRYENEEAVDDSQLPKDRFSAERLKGVDSTLKIQPAELGDSAVYLCASSLKRDLGKTYGYTFGSGTRLTVV.

Turning to this clonotype: A much larger clone lies one base from this, so it may be a read error. This chain connects TRBV12-2 to TRBJ1-2. TRBV12-2 is given as a pseudogene. The CDR3 consists of 17 residues. CDR3 residues: CASRSSETPRKTCGYTF. For the CDR3, the DNA is TGTGCAAGTCGCTCATCCGAGACTCCACGAAAGACCTGTGGCTACACCTTC.

This clonotype appeared many times. The chain links TRBV12-5 to TRBJ1-2, with D perhaps matching TRBD1 (5 bases). Germline CDR1 is LGHNT and CDR2 is FRNRAP. The CDR3 is 17 amino acids. Trimming cost V 5 bases and J 4 bases, with 23 bases left between them. The CDR3 sequence is CASGQLHLQGKTYGYTF. The CDR3 DNA follows: TGTGCTAGTGGTCAGTTGCATTTGCAGGGAAAGACCTATGGCTACACCTTC.

Comments on this clonotype: A much larger clone is a single base away; this may be a read error. The rearrangement uses TRBV11-1 and TRBJ2-5; D may be TRBD1 or TRBD2 (5 bases each). The DNA matches TRBJ2-7 better at its end, which makes the J call doubtful. The germline V gene has CDR1 SGHAT and CDR2 FQDESV (reference sequence). This CDR3 contains 13 residues. The CDR3 nucleotides are TGTGCCAGCTGCTTAGCGCGCAGGGACGAGCAGTACTTC. The encoded protein is CASCLARRDEQYF.

This clonotype was seen at least ten times. J is TRBJ1-1 and V is TRBV3-1, with no clear D. Trimming left V 5 bases short and J 4 bases short, with 23 bases between. The CDR3 has 17 residues. Germline CDR1 reads LGHDT; CDR2 reads YNNKEL (reference sequence). The CDR3 DNA follows: TGTGCCAGCAGCGAGGGTTGTCCCATTTCAATTCGCACTGAAGCTTTCTTT. Protein: CASSEGCPISIRTEAFF.

With respect to this clonotype: A much larger clone sits a single nucleotide away, making a read error possible. This sequence joins TRBV7-1 and TRBJ1-2, with TRBD1 as a possible D gene (5 bases). TRBV7-1 is recorded as an ORF, its role being uncertain. V dropped 5 bases and J dropped 4 bases, with 23 bases sitting between them. CDR3 length: 17 amino acids. CDR3 coding DNA: TGTGCCAGCAGCCAACACTTTCACGGGGGAAAGACCTATGGCTACACCTTC. Its translation: CASSQHFHGGKTYGYTF.

This clonotype was recorded at least ten times. The CDR3 loop reads CASSLRLAGQETQYF. The CDR3 DNA reads TGTGCCAGCAGCTTACGACTAGCGGGGCAAGAGACCCAGTACTTC. The chain recombines TRBV7-7 with TRBJ2-5; the match to TRBD2 covers 11 bases. Germline values: CDR1 SSHAT, CDR2 FNYEAQ (reference sequence). Losses at the gene ends were 2 bases for V and 2 bases for J; bases not matched to a gene: 1. The CDR3 extends over 15 amino acids.

This clonotype was recorded a few times. CDR3 protein: CASSQDWTGVKNEQFF. DNA of the CDR3: TGCGCCAGCAGCCAAGACTGGACAGGGGTTAAGAATGAGCAGTTCTTC. V gene TRBV4-3 combines with J gene TRBJ2-1, with TRBD1 matching 9 bases. V shed 0 bases and J 7 bases; nucleotides not matched to a gene: 7. Per the germline V gene, CDR1 is LGHNA and CDR2 is YSLEER. The CDR3 spans 16 residues.

This clonotype appeared once. It may be a read error: a sequence one base away is much more abundant. The chain has TRBV29-1 and TRBJ1-4; no reliable D call. This CDR3 contains 13 residues. Looked up from germline, CDR1 is SQVTM and CDR2 is ANQGSEA. The CDR3 spells CSATDPTNEKLLF. In DNA form, the CDR3 reads TGCAGCGCGACCGACCCAACTAATGAAAAACTGCTTTTT.

To note about this clonotype: A clone one base away is much larger, so this may be a read error. This chain joins TRBV24-1 and TRBJ1-2; a weak D match, TRBD1 (6 bases). Germline loops: CDR1 KGHDR, CDR2 SFDVKD. The germline V and J ends were trimmed by 12 bases and 3 bases, with 16 bases remaining between them. The CDR3 runs to 13 residues. This CDR3 is CAALRRGDYGYTF. In DNA, the CDR3 is TGTGCCGCCCTGCGGAGGGGGGACTATGGCTACACCTTC.

Regarding this clonotype: One end of the junction varies from germline; a read error may be responsible. The chain has TRBV18 and TRBJ2-7; 8 bases match TRBD2. CDR3 length: 14 amino acids. Per germline, CDR1 KGHSH and CDR2 LQKENI. This CDR3 is CVSSPRPGGHEQYF. In nucleotides, the CDR3 is TGTGTCAGCTCGCCACGGCCGGGAGGGCACGAGCAGTACTTC.

This clonotype has ten or more counts. The chain carries TRBV2 and TRBJ2-5, with 9 bases identical to TRBD1. This CDR3 is built from 17 residues. The V and J ends lost 2 bases and 6 bases, in that order; junction bases with no gene match: 13. Per germline, CDR1 SNHLY and CDR2 FYNNEI. CDR3 in amino acids: CASSEQRPGQGSKTQYF. CDR3 sequence (DNA): TGTGCCAGCAGTGAACAGAGACCGGGACAGGGTTCAAAGACCCAGTACTTC.

Turning to this clonotype: At one boundary the junction diverges from the germline segment, which might be a read error. The V gene is TRBV20-1, the J gene TRBJ2-3, with 12 bases identical to TRBD2. The germline CDR1 and CDR2 sequences are DFQATT and SNEGSKA (reference sequence). The CDR3 has 15 residues. CDR3 bases: TGCGGTGCTACCCTAGCGGGAGGGCCGGGAGATACACCGTATTTT. Translated: CGATLAGGPGDTPYF.

This clonotype was counted ten times or more. This chain links TRBV9 with TRBJ2-2; 10 nucleotides line up with TRBD2. This CDR3 is 16 amino acids long. Germline values: CDR1 SGDLS, CDR2 YYNGEE. With V trimmed by 4 bases and J by 7 bases, 10 bases remained unmatched. CDR3: CASSPRVAGGFGELFF. CDR3 DNA: TGTGCCAGCAGCCCTCGAGTAGCGGGAGGTTTCGGGGAGCTGTTTTTT. Combining the CDR3 with reference TRBV9 and TRBJ2-2 gives the whole variable domain DSGVTQTPKHLITATGQRVTLRCSPRSGDLSVYWYQQSLDQGLQFLIQYYNGEERAKGNILERFSAQQFPDLHSELNLSSLELGDSALYFCASSPRVAGGFGELFFGEGSRLTVL.

There are many counts of this clonotype. The chain recombines TRBV9 with TRBJ1-1; tentatively, D is TRBD1 (5 bases). V lost 2 bases, J lost 0 bases, and 17 bases lay in between. CDR1 is SGDLS, CDR2 YYNGEE, per germline. The CDR3 has 17 residues. The DNA of the CDR3 is TGTGCCAGCAGCGTGGGGGGTCTAGACACCATGAACACTGAAGCTTTCTTT. As protein: CASSVGGLDTMNTEAFF. The complete variable domain, with remaining parts taken from reference TRBV9 and TRBJ1-1, reads DSGVTQTPKHLITATGQRVTLRCSPRSGDLSVYWYQQSLDQGLQFLIQYYNGEERAKGNILERFSAQQFPDLHSELNLSSLELGDSALYFCASSVGGLDTMNTEAFFGQGTRLTVV.